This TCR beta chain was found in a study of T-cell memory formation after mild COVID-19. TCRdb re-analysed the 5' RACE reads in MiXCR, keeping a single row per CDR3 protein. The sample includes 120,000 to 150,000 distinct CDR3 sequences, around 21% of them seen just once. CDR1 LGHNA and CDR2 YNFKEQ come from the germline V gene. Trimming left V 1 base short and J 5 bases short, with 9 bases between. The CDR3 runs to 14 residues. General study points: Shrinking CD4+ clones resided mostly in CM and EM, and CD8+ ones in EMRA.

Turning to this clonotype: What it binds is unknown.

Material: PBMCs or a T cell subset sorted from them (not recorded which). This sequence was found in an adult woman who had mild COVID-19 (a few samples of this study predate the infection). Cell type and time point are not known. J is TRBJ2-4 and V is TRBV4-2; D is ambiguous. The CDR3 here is CASSQGEAQNIQYF. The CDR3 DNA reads TGTGCCAGCAGCCAAGGGGAAGCTCAAAACATTCAGTACTTC.